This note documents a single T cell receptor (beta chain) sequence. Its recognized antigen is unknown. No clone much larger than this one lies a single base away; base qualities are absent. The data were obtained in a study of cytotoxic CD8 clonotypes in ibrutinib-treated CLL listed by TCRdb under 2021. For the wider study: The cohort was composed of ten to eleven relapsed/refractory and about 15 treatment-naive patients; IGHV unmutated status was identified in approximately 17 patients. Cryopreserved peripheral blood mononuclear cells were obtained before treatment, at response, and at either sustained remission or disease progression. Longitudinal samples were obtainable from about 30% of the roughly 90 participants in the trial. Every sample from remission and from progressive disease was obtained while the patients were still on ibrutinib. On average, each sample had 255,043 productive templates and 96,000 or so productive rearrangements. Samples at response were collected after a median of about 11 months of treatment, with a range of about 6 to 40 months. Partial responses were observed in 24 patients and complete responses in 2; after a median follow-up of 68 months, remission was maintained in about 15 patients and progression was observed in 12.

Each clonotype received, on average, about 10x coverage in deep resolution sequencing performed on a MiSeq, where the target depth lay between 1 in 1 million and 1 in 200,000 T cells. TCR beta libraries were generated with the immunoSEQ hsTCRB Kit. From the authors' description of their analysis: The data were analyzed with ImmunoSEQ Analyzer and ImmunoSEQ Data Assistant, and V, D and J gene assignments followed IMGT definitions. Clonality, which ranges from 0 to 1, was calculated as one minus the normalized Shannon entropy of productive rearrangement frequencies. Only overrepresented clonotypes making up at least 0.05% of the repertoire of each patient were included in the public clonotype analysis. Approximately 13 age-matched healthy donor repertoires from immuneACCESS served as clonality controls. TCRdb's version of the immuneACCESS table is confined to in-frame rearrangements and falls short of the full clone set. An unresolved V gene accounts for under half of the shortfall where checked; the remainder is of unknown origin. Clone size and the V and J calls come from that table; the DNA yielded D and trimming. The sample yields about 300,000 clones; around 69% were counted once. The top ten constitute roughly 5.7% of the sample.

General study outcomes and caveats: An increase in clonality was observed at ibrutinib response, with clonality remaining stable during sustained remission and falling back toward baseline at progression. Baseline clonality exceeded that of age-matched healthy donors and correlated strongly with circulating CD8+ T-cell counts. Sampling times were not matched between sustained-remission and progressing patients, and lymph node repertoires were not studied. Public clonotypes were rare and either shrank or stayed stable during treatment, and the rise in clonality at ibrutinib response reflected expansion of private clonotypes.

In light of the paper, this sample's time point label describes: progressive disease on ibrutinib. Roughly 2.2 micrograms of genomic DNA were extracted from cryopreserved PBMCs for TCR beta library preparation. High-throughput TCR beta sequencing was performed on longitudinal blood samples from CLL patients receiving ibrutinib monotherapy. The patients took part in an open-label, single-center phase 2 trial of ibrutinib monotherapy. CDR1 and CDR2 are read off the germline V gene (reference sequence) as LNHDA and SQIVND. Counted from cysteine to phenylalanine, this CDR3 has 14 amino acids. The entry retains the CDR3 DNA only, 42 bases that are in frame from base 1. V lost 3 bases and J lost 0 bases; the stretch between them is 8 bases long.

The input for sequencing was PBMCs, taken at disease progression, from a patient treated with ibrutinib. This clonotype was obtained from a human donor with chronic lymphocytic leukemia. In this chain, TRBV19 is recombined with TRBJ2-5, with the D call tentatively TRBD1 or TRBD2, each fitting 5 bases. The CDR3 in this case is CASSIGTHQETQYF. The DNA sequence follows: TGTGCCAGTAGTATCGGGACCCACCAAGAGACCCAGTACTTC.